Below, 32 T cell receptor beta chains from the same sample are listed, as sequenced in a study of blood T cell repertoires in COVID-19. Some clones are missing from TCRdb's copy, which holds only in-frame ones; the method was immunoSEQ multiplex PCR. Of 150,000 to 250,000 clones listed, roughly 83% were seen once; the top ten hold 6%. Sequenced input: peripheral blood. These receptors came from a woman aged 40 to 49 with COVID-19, enrolled during active disease.

The J gene is TRBJ2-1, the V gene TRBV4-1, with D hard to call. The CDR3 has 13 amino acids. Trimming left V 0 bases short and J 10 bases short, with 10 bases between. In germline, CDR1 is MGHRA, CDR2 YSYEKL. The CDR3: CASSQEEVREQFF. CDR3 nucleotide sequence: TGCGCCAGCAGCCAAGAAGAAGTTCGGGAGCAGTTCTTC.

The chain has TRBV6-1 and TRBJ2-5, with D tentatively TRBD1 (6 bases). The germline gives CDR1 MNHNS, CDR2 SASEGT. The CDR3 consists of 15 residues. The V gene lost 1 base and the J gene lost 5 bases, with 14 bases spanning the gap. CDR3 sequence: CASSEVGRGGETQYF. As DNA, the CDR3 is TGTGCCAGCAGTGAAGTAGGCAGGGGCGGGGAGACCCAGTACTTC.

The J gene is TRBJ2-7, the V gene TRBV11-2; D may be TRBD2 (6 bases). V was pared by 3 bases and J by 4 bases, with 16 bases between. Germline values: CDR1 SGHAT, CDR2 FQNNGV. The CDR3 runs to 15 residues. The CDR3 DNA reads as TGTGCCAGCAGCTTGGAGGGTGGACCCCCGTACGAGCAGTACTTC. Translating it yields CASSLEGGPPYEQYF.

The J gene is TRBJ1-1, the V gene TRBV18; 8 bases map to TRBD1. Germline CDR1 reads KGHSH; CDR2 reads LQKENI. J was trimmed by 0 bases and V by 3 bases; bases with no gene match: 9. This CDR3 has 17 residues. The CDR3 nucleotides are TGTGCCAGCTCACCCCAACAACCCAGGGGGCTGAACACTGAAGCTTTCTTT. It encodes CASSPQQPRGLNTEAFF.

This clone was detected only a few times. The chain uses TRBV25-1 and TRBJ1-3; the D is unclear. From germline, CDR1 is MGHDK and CDR2 SYGVNS. CDR3 length equals 14 residues. V lost 6 bases to trimming and J lost 2 bases, with 11 bases between them. The CDR3 bases are TGTGCCAGCAGCCTTCAGGCGACTGGAAACACCATATATTTT. Residues: CASSLQATGNTIYF.

The chain recombines TRBV10-2 with TRBJ1-1; no clear D gene. This CDR3 contains 13 residues. Per the germline V gene, CDR1 is WSHSY and CDR2 is SAAADI. Trimming removed 4 bases at V and 1 base at J, with 7 bases between. The CDR3 sequence: CASSGQANTEAFF. The CDR3 DNA reads TGCGCCAGCAGTGGGCAGGCGAACACTGAAGCTTTCTTT.

The chain joins TRBV10-3 to TRBJ2-5, with D tentatively TRBD1 (6 bases). The germline V gene has CDR1 ENHRY and CDR2 SYGVKD. V dropped 6 bases and J dropped 5 bases, with 19 bases sitting between them. CDR3 length: 15 amino acids. The CDR3 region is CAISGEWDIGETQYF. CDR3 in DNA: TGTGCCATCAGCGGGGAATGGGACATCGGGGAGACCCAGTACTTC.

The V gene is TRBV21-1, the J gene TRBJ2-7; no DNA check was done on the table's D call, TRBD2. TRBV21-1 is designated a pseudogene. This CDR3 has 13 amino acids. CDR3 region: CASSKLAGYEQYF. CDR3 nucleotide sequence: TGTGCCAGCAGCAAACTAGCGGGCTACGAGCAGTACTTC.

This clone showed up just a few times. The rearrangement uses TRBV5-1 and TRBJ2-3, with D perhaps matching TRBD1 (6 bases). The CDR3 covers 14 residues. Germline V lookup: CDR1 SGHRS, CDR2 YFSETQ. Trimming cost V 4 bases and J 7 bases, with 16 bases left between them. The DNA of the CDR3 is TGCGCCAGCAGCCTACCCCGGGACATAAATACGCAGTATTTT. It is translated as CASSLPRDINTQYF.

The chain is built from TRBV5-1 and TRBJ1-5, with D unclear. Deletions cut 0 bases from V and 6 bases from J, with 13 bases between. The CDR3 has 15 amino acids. From germline, CDR1 is SGHRS and CDR2 YFSETQ. CDR3 sequence: CASSLEAGPGQPQHF. CDR3 coding DNA: TGCGCCAGCAGCTTGGAGGCCGGCCCGGGTCAGCCCCAGCATTTT.

The rearrangement links TRBV6-5 to TRBJ2-7, with D maybe TRBD2 (6 bases). Germline lookup yields CDR1 MNHEY and CDR2 SVGAGI. Trimming shortened V by 4 bases and J by 7 bases, and 20 bases separated the two germline ends. This CDR3 comprises 15 residues. The CDR3 sequence is CASSSPRRGSREQYF. CDR3 nucleotide sequence: TGTGCCAGCAGTTCGCCCCGGAGGGGTTCGCGTGAGCAGTACTTC.

This chain connects TRBV6-5 to TRBJ2-3; 12 nucleotides agree with TRBD2. CDR3 length: 12 amino acids. With 10 bases clipped from V and 6 bases from J, the junction kept 2 bases outside the gene matches. Looked up from germline, CDR1 is MNHEY and CDR2 is SVGAGI. The CDR3 is CATGTSGDTQYF. The CDR3 DNA sequence: TGTGCCACCGGGACTAGCGGGGATACGCAGTATTTT.

The chain uses TRBV12-3 or TRBV12-4 and TRBJ1-6; D not certain. The V end lost 2 bases, the J end lost 9 bases, and 8 bases lay between the germline ends. This CDR3 contains 13 residues. The CDR3 is CASSLSSVSPLHF. CDR3 sequence (DNA): TGTGCCAGCAGTTTAAGCTCGGTTTCACCCCTCCACTTT.

This clone appeared a few times. The sample contains more than one DNA sequence encoding this CDR3. V and J are TRBV9 and TRBJ1-6; D is possibly TRBD1 (5 bases). Germline CDR1 SGDLS, CDR2 YYNGEE. The length of the CDR3 is 15 residues. Trimming removed 4 bases at V and 7 bases at J, with 15 bases between. CDR3 bases: TGTGCCAGCAGCCCAAGGACGGGACTCAATTCACCCCTCCACTTT. Protein: CASSPRTGLNSPLHF.

This chain connects TRBV18 to TRBJ1-1, with TRBD1 matching 7 bases. V lost 2 bases to trimming and J lost 2 bases; unmatched junction nucleotides: 5. The CDR3 loop spans 15 amino acids. Germline-derived CDR1 and CDR2 are KGHSH and LQKENI. CDR3 residues: CASSPRAGGNTEAFF. CDR3 in DNA: TGTGCCAGCTCACCAAGGGCAGGGGGTAACACTGAAGCTTTCTTT.

The rearrangement links TRBV2 to TRBJ2-5; TRBD2 matches 9 bases. V trimming: 7 bases; J trimming: 2 bases; junction bases outside the gene matches: 8. There are 15 residues in the CDR3. Per germline, CDR1 SNHLY and CDR2 FYNNEI. In DNA, the CDR3 is TGTGCCAGCATTCTGAGGGCGGGGGGGCAAGAGACCCAGTACTTC. As protein: CASILRAGGQETQYF.

The rearrangement links TRBV5-4 to TRBJ2-1; tentatively, D is TRBD2 (5 bases). V lost 2 bases, J lost 0 bases, and 15 bases lay in between. The CDR3 has 17 residues. In germline, CDR1 is SGHNT, CDR2 YYREEE (reference sequence). The CDR3 DNA reads as TGTGCCAGCAGCTTCGGATCGGCGGGTAGCTCCTACAATGAGCAGTTCTTC. Translated: CASSFGSAGSSYNEQFF.

This clone was recorded only once. The chain uses TRBV14 and TRBJ1-1, with D possibly being TRBD1 (6 bases). CDR1 is SGHDN, CDR2 FVKESK, per germline. Trimming took 4 bases from V and 5 from J, leaving 14 bases between them. The CDR3 is made up of 14 amino acids. The CDR3 sequence: CASSRQQGGTEAFF. The CDR3 DNA is TGTGCCAGCAGCCGACAACAGGGAGGGACTGAAGCTTTCTTT.

The chain couples TRBV11-3 to TRBJ2-1, with D maybe TRBD2 (6 bases). Trimming took 1 base from V and 5 from J, leaving 12 bases between them. The CDR3 spans 15 residues. In germline, CDR1 is SGHNT, CDR2 YENEEA. CDR3 nucleotides: TGTGCCAGCAGCTTAGGAGAGGGAGGCCACAATGAGCAGTTCTTC. Protein product: CASSLGEGGHNEQFF.

A few counts support this clone. The rearrangement links TRBV29-1 to TRBJ2-3; D is perhaps TRBD1 (5 bases). V was clipped by 7 bases and J by 0 bases, with 11 bases between them. Germline CDR1 and CDR2: SQVTM and ANQGSEA. The CDR3 is 13 residues long. The CDR3 DNA sequence: TGCAGCGGCCGACAGCTTAGCACAGATACGCAGTATTTT. Translating it yields CSGRQLSTDTQYF.

The chain joins TRBV6-1 to TRBJ1-2; TRBD1 is a possible D gene (5 bases). CDR1 and CDR2 from the germline V gene are MNHNS and SASEGT. Trimming stripped 2 bases from V and 6 bases from J, with 16 bases between. CDR3 length: 15 residues. CDR3 region: CASSEFVGGRNGYTF. DNA for the CDR3: TGTGCCAGCAGTGAATTTGTGGGGGGAAGGAATGGCTACACCTTC.

In its sample, this clone was seen a few times. The V and J genes are TRBV9 and TRBJ2-3, with D maybe TRBD1 (6 bases). Looked up from germline, CDR1 is SGDLS and CDR2 is YYNGEE. Trimming left V 1 base short and J 9 bases short, with 9 bases between. The CDR3 totals 12 residues. The CDR3 nucleotides read TGTGCCAGCAGCGTACTCGGACAGACGCAGTATTTT. It is translated as CASSVLGQTQYF.

The chain links TRBV7-2 to TRBJ2-7, with 7 bases fitting TRBD2. Germline V gene lookup returns CDR1 SGHTA and CDR2 FQGNSA. V was clipped by 4 bases and J by 3 bases; unmatched bases: 9. The CDR3 length is 15 residues. This CDR3 reads CASSSLGAGRYEQYF. The CDR3 nucleotides read TGTGCCAGCAGCTCCCTAGGAGCGGGGCGCTACGAGCAGTACTTC.

The rearrangement uses TRBV5-1 and TRBJ2-1; 12 bases map to TRBD2. V trimming: 7 bases; J trimming: 7 bases; junction bases outside the gene matches: 15. CDR3 size: 17 residues. CDR1 and CDR2 from the germline V gene are SGHRS and YFSETQ. The CDR3: CASEGRLAGDPRNEQFF. The CDR3 DNA follows: TGCGCCAGCGAGGGGCGACTAGCGGGAGACCCCCGGAATGAGCAGTTCTTC.

The chain recombines TRBV6-1 with TRBJ1-5; TRBD1 matches at 8 bases. This CDR3 is 17 amino acids long. V was clipped by 4 bases and J by 1 base; unmatched bases: 9. Looked up from germline, CDR1 is MNHNS and CDR2 is SASEGT. CDR3 nucleotides: TGTGCCAGCAGTGCGACAGGGGTTGGTAGGAGCAATCAGCCCCAGCATTTT. It translates to CASSATGVGRSNQPQHF.

The genes are TRBV6-1 and TRBJ2-7; TRBD2 matches 8 bases. Germline V gives CDR1 MNHNS, CDR2 SASEGT. The CDR3 is 17 residues long. The junction had 13 bases not matched to a gene; V was cut back by 4 bases and J by 2 bases. The CDR3 DNA reads as TGTGCCAGCAGTGGTGGGGCGTGGCGGGAGGAAGCCTACGAGCAGTACTTC. Amino acids: CASSGGAWREEAYEQYF.

The J gene is TRBJ2-7, the V gene TRBV3-1 (or the pseudogene TRBV3-2); TRBD2 might be the D (5 bases). Trimming left V 3 bases short and J 4 bases short, with 7 bases between. The CDR3 runs 12 residues. Germline values: CDR1 LGHDT, CDR2 YNNKEL (reference sequence). The CDR3 region is CASSQRTYEQYF. The CDR3 DNA sequence: TGTGCCAGCAGCCAGAGGACTTACGAGCAGTACTTC.

The chain has TRBV6-5 and TRBJ1-5, with 8 bases matching TRBD1. CDR1 and CDR2 from the germline V gene are MNHEY and SVGAGI. With V trimmed by 5 bases and J by 4 bases, 7 bases remained unmatched. This CDR3 has 15 amino acids. In DNA form, the CDR3 reads TGTGCCAGCAGTCCCAGACAGGGGTTTAATCAGCCCCAGCATTTT. Amino acid sequence: CASSPRQGFNQPQHF.

The J gene is TRBJ2-1, the V gene TRBV3-1 (or the pseudogene TRBV3-2); 15 positions agree with TRBD2. With V trimmed by 4 bases and J by 0 bases, 13 bases remained unmatched. CDR1 and CDR2 (germline): LGHDT, YNNKEL (reference sequence). The CDR3 has 21 residues. For the CDR3, the DNA is TGTGCCAGCAGCCCCTATTTCGGACTAGCGGGGGGGCCTAGCTCCTACAATGAGCAGTTCTTC. Translated: CASSPYFGLAGGPSSYNEQFF.

The CDR3 is CASSEEGPGWSYNEQFF. The CDR3 DNA is TGTGCCAGCAGTGAAGAAGGTCCGGGGTGGTCCTACAATGAGCAGTTCTTC. This chain connects TRBV6-1 to TRBJ2-1, with a tentative D call TRBD2 (5 bases). Germline V gene sequence: CDR1 MNHNS, CDR2 SASEGT. The V and J ends lost 1 base and 1 base respectively, with 14 bases between them. CDR3 size: 17 residues.

This clone was recorded once. The chain combines TRBV5-4 with TRBJ1-6; 9 nucleotides match TRBD1. Germline V gene sequence: CDR1 SGHNT, CDR2 YYREEE (reference sequence). V lost 4 bases, J lost 5 bases, and 7 bases stayed unmatched. The CDR3 has 16 amino acids. The CDR3 nucleotides read TGTGCCAGCAGCCCTATTGGGACAGGGAATAATTCACCCCTCCACTTT. Protein product: CASSPIGTGNNSPLHF.

CDR3 nucleotides: TGTGCCAGTAGTATCCAGGGTAAAAGGAACACTGAAGCTTTCTTT. It specifies CASSIQGKRNTEAFF. The chain employs TRBV19 and TRBJ1-1; perhaps TRBD1 as D (5 bases). The CDR3 is 15 residues long. With 3 bases removed from V and 1 base from J, the gap between germline ends came to 12 bases. Germline V lookup: CDR1 LNHDA, CDR2 SQIVND (reference sequence).